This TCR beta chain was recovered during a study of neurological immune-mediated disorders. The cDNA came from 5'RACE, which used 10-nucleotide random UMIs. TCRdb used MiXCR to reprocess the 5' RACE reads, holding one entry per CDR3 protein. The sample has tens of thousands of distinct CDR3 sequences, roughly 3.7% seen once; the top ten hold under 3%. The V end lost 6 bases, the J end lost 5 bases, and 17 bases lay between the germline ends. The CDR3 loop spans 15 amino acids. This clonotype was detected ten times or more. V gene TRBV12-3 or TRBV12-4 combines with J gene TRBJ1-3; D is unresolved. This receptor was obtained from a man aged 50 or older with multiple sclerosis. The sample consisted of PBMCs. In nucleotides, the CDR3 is TGTGCCAGCAGAGCCGAGGGAGCTCCTAGAAACACCATATATTTT. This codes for CASRAEGAPRNTIYF.